The 29 T cell receptor beta chains in this list originate from one sample, sequenced in a study of T cell responses to AZD1222 COVID-19 vaccine. Only in-frame clones appear in the TCRdb table, and some are missing; sequencing was by immunoSEQ multiplex PCR. The sample lists about 110,000 clones; more than 70% were seen once. The sample here was peripheral blood, taken on day 0 of MenACWY control vaccination. Receptor source: an adult in good health.

The V call is TRBV7-2, the J call TRBJ2-4; 7 nucleotides agree with TRBD1. The ends lost 3 bases at V and 1 base at J; junction bases unmatched: 12. Germline V gene data show CDR1 as SGHTA and CDR2 as FQGNSA. The length of the CDR3 is 18 residues. CDR3 DNA sequence: TGTGCCAGCAGCTTCCTCTCGACAGGGTTCCTCGCCAAAAACATTCAGTACTTC. Residues: CASSFLSTGFLAKNIQYF.

The rearrangement links TRBV7-2 to TRBJ1-2, with 7 bases that match TRBD1. Germline-derived CDR1 and CDR2 are SGHTA and FQGNSA. The CDR3 consists of 15 residues. The V gene end was trimmed by 1 base and the J gene end by 7 bases; junction bases not matched to a gene: 9. Written as DNA, the CDR3 is TGTGCCAGCAGCTTAGTAGCCACAGGGGCAGGTGGCTACACCTTC. This codes for CASSLVATGAGGYTF.

The chain carries TRBV27 and TRBJ2-7; D perhaps matches TRBD2 (6 bases). V dropped 6 bases and J dropped 5 bases, with 14 bases sitting between them. This CDR3 contains 13 residues. Per germline, CDR1 MNHEY and CDR2 SMNVEV (reference sequence). CDR3 sequence: CASRGRWRDEQYF. In DNA form, the CDR3 reads TGTGCCAGCAGGGGGCGCTGGAGGGACGAGCAGTACTTC.

The CDR3 loop is CASSYSRANTEAFF. The CDR3, as DNA: TGTGCCAGCAGTTACTCGCGTGCGAACACTGAAGCTTTCTTT. The chain combines TRBV6-5 with TRBJ1-1; D is unclear. The V end lost 0 bases, the J end lost 1 base, and 6 bases lay between the germline ends. CDR3 length: 14 amino acids. Germline CDR1 reads MNHEY; CDR2 reads SVGAGI.

CDR3 sequence reads: CASSQEQLLFYGYTF. The CDR3 DNA reads TGTGCCAGCAGCCAAGAGCAGCTTCTGTTCTATGGCTACACCTTC. The chain employs TRBV14 and TRBJ1-2; D not resolved. In germline, CDR1 is SGHDN, CDR2 FVKESK. Trimming pared 0 bases from V and 4 bases from J, leaving 12 bases between. The length of the CDR3 is 15 residues.

The chain is built from TRBV7-9 and TRBJ1-2; D uncertain. The germline V and J ends were trimmed by 4 bases and 4 bases, with 7 bases remaining between them. This CDR3 has 12 residues. Germline CDR1 is SEHNR and CDR2 is FQNEAQ (reference sequence). The CDR3 DNA sequence: TGTGCCAGCAGCTCAAACAGCTATGGCTACACCTTC. Protein: CASSSNSYGYTF.

V and J are TRBV12-3 or TRBV12-4 and TRBJ1-5; TRBD1 matches 7 bases. The CDR3 is made up of 13 amino acids. The V and J ends lost 6 bases and 2 bases, in that order; junction bases with no gene match: 1. The CDR3: CASSQGGNQPQHF. The DNA of the CDR3 is TGTGCCAGCAGCCAGGGGGGCAATCAGCCCCAGCATTTT.

The chain has TRBV11-2 and TRBJ2-1; D is possibly TRBD2 (5 bases). The V end was cut by 5 bases, the J end by 5 bases, with 10 bases between. The germline CDR1 and CDR2 sequences are SGHAT and FQNNGV. The CDR3 runs 13 residues. CDR3 DNA: TGTGCCAGCAGCCCCACCGGGGACAATGAGCAGTTCTTC. Translating gives CASSPTGDNEQFF.

This clone was counted between two and nine times. V is TRBV6-2 or TRBV6-3 and J is TRBJ1-1, with a tentative D call TRBD1 (5 bases). Trimming shortened V by 4 bases and J by 3 bases, and 9 bases separated the two germline ends. The CDR3 extends over 13 amino acids. Germline V CDR1 and CDR2: MNHEY, SVGEGT. For the CDR3, the DNA is TGTGCCAGCAGTTTCGACAGTTACACTGAAGCTTTCTTT. Translated, it gives CASSFDSYTEAFF.

The chain uses TRBV7-3 and TRBJ1-2; 10 bases agree with TRBD1. V trimming: 9 bases; J trimming: 4 bases; junction bases outside the gene matches: 14. CDR1 and CDR2 (germline): SGHTA, FQGTGA. The CDR3 spans 16 residues. In nucleotides, the CDR3 is TGTGCCAGTCGGGGACAGGGGAATCACGAGGGCTATGGCTACACCTTC. Residues: CASRGQGNHEGYGYTF.

The chain combines TRBV6-1 with TRBJ2-7; the match to TRBD2 covers 7 bases. CDR3 length: 17 residues. After removal of 4 bases from V and 0 bases from J, the junction contained 12 bases not matched to a gene. Per the germline V gene, CDR1 is MNHNS and CDR2 is SASEGT. The CDR3 DNA sequence: TGTGCCAGCAGTGTCCCGGGACGGGGGGACTTCTCCTACGAGCAGTACTTC. As protein: CASSVPGRGDFSYEQYF.

Only one count was recorded for this clone. The chain links TRBV5-1 to TRBJ2-3, with D perhaps matching TRBD1 or TRBD2 (5 bases each). Germline V lookup: CDR1 SGHRS, CDR2 YFSETQ. The CDR3 sequence is 13 residues long. Trimming took 5 bases from V and 4 from J, leaving 11 bases between them. CDR3 DNA: TGCGCCAGCAGTGAACCGGGGCCAGATACGCAGTATTTT. This gives the protein CASSEPGPDTQYF.

The genes are TRBV6-5 and TRBJ1-2; TRBD1 matches at 9 bases. The CDR3 loop spans 14 amino acids. In germline, CDR1 is MNHEY, CDR2 SVGAGI. V was clipped by 6 bases and J by 8 bases; unmatched bases: 10. Here the CDR3 reads CASRRTGESGGYTF. CDR3 DNA sequence: TGTGCCAGCAGGCGGACAGGGGAGTCGGGAGGCTACACCTTC.

This clone was detected only once. The chain employs TRBV6-5 and TRBJ2-7; a possible D gene is TRBD1 (5 bases). CDR1 is MNHEY and CDR2 is SVGAGI in the germline V gene. V was clipped by 8 bases and J by 4 bases, with 15 bases between them. The CDR3 extends over 13 amino acids. This chain's CDR3 is CASRQGTRYEQYF. DNA for the CDR3: TGTGCCAGCCGGCAGGGAACTCGTTACGAGCAGTACTTC.

This clone was counted a single time. The gene calls are TRBV6-2 or TRBV6-3 and TRBJ2-7; tentative D call: TRBD1 (5 bases). Deletions cut 0 bases from V and 0 bases from J, with 12 bases between. Germline V gene sequence: CDR1 MNHEY, CDR2 SVGEGT. The CDR3 extends over 16 amino acids. The DNA for the CDR3 is TGTGCCAGCAGTTACTCTGTAGGGGCCAGCTCCTACGAGCAGTACTTC. Protein sequence: CASSYSVGASSYEQYF.

V is TRBV27 and J is TRBJ1-1; D gene uncertain. The V gene's germline CDR1 is MNHEY and CDR2 SMNVEV (reference sequence). V dropped 6 bases and J dropped 5 bases, with 22 bases sitting between them. CDR3 length equals 16 residues. The DNA of the CDR3 is TGTGCCAGCAGCTTAAATCGGGTCCAACGCGAGACTGAAGCTTTCTTT. Amino acid sequence: CASSLNRVQRETEAFF.

This clone was seen just once. In nucleotides, the CDR3 is TGTGCCAGCAGCCCAGGTACAGGGGGCGCGTTTAGCAATCAGCCCCAGCATTTT. Amino acids: CASSPGTGGAFSNQPQHF. The gene calls are TRBV7-2 and TRBJ1-5; 9 bases fit TRBD1. The V gene end was trimmed by 5 bases and the J gene end by 0 bases; junction bases not matched to a gene: 11. The CDR3 consists of 18 residues. CDR1 SGHTA and CDR2 FQGNSA come from the germline V gene.

The genes are TRBV7-2 and TRBJ1-5; tentatively, D is TRBD1 (5 bases). Trimming removed 5 bases at V and 5 bases at J, with 10 bases between. Germline V gene sequence: CDR1 SGHTA, CDR2 FQGNSA. The CDR3 contains 13 residues. The CDR3 DNA follows: TGTGCCAGCAGCCCCAGAGGGGATCAGCCCCAGCATTTT. Translated, it gives CASSPRGDQPQHF.

CDR3 in DNA: TGTGCCAGCAGTTCCCCCATATTAGCGGGGGGGCAGAGCTCTGGGGCCAACGTCCTGACTTTC. Its protein product is CASSSPILAGGQSSGANVLTF. The chain joins TRBV28 to TRBJ2-6; 11 bases are shared with TRBD2. Looked up from germline, CDR1 is MDHEN and CDR2 is SYDVKM. The length of the CDR3 is 21 residues. V lost 4 bases to trimming and J lost 0 bases; unmatched junction nucleotides: 14.

In this sample, this clone turned up once. The chain recombines TRBV6-5 with TRBJ2-3; TRBD2 is a possible D gene (5 bases). Germline-derived CDR1 and CDR2 are MNHEY and SVGAGI. This CDR3 spans 14 amino acids. V lost 9 bases and J lost 1, with 14 bases in between. The CDR3 protein is CASATWRGTDTQYF. Here the CDR3 DNA reads TGTGCCAGTGCCACCTGGCGGGGCACAGATACGCAGTATTTT.

This clone was detected a few times. The V and J genes are TRBV5-1 and TRBJ2-5; TRBD1 aligns across 7 bases. CDR3 length: 16 amino acids. The V gene end was trimmed by 4 bases and the J gene end by 7 bases; junction bases not matched to a gene: 16. Per the germline V gene, CDR1 is SGHRS and CDR2 is YFSETQ. CDR3 region: CASSPLGTVGPGTQYF. CDR3 nucleotides: TGCGCCAGCAGCCCCCTCGGGACAGTAGGCCCGGGGACCCAGTACTTC.

This chain joins TRBV12-3 or TRBV12-4 and TRBJ1-1; D is ambiguous. The CDR3 covers 13 residues. V dropped 6 bases and J dropped 1 base, with 9 bases sitting between them. The CDR3 protein is CASSWTGNTEAFF. CDR3 DNA sequence: TGTGCCAGCAGCTGGACGGGGAACACTGAAGCTTTCTTT.

CDR3 in DNA: TGTGCCAGCAGTTACGGGACAGGGCCCTCCTACGAGCAGTACTTC. This sequence encodes CASSYGTGPSYEQYF. The V and J genes are TRBV6-5 and TRBJ2-7; the match to TRBD1 covers 9 bases. The CDR3 is 15 amino acids. Per germline, CDR1 MNHEY and CDR2 SVGAGI. The V segment lost 2 bases and the J segment 0 bases; nucleotides outside the gene matches: 2.

The genes are TRBV7-9 and TRBJ2-7; a possible D gene is TRBD1 (6 bases). The V gene lost 2 bases and the J gene lost 5 bases, with 10 bases spanning the gap. CDR1 and CDR2 from the germline V gene are SEHNR and FQNEAQ (reference sequence). The CDR3 contains 13 residues. This CDR3 reads CASSLQGIHEQYF. DNA for the CDR3: TGTGCCAGCAGCTTACAGGGGATCCACGAGCAGTACTTC.

The genes are TRBV19 and TRBJ1-2; 7 bases align to TRBD1. Germline loops: CDR1 LNHDA, CDR2 SQIVND (reference sequence). V lost 5 bases and J lost 4; bases outside the gene matches: 4. The CDR3 covers 13 residues. CDR3 DNA: TGTGCCAGTAGTTTTAGACAGGGCTATGGCTACACCTTC. Translating gives CASSFRQGYGYTF.

The chain uses TRBV28 and TRBJ2-1, with TRBD2 matching 7 bases. CDR1 and CDR2 (germline): MDHEN, SYDVKM. V dropped 6 bases and J dropped 4; count of bases not matched to a gene: 9. This CDR3 contains 15 residues. This CDR3 reads CASRPSGAAYNEQFF. For the CDR3, the DNA is TGTGCCAGCAGACCCAGCGGGGCCGCGTACAATGAGCAGTTCTTC.

V is TRBV9 and J is TRBJ2-2, with D uncertain. Trimming cost V 2 bases and J 3 bases, with 14 bases left between them. From germline, CDR1 is SGDLS and CDR2 YYNGEE. The CDR3 length is 16 residues. For the CDR3, the DNA is TGTGCCAGCAGCGTCAGTGGGGTTAGGGACACCGGGGAGCTGTTTTTT. It is translated as CASSVSGVRDTGELFF.

The V and J genes are TRBV7-8 and TRBJ2-3; 7 bases match TRBD1. After removal of 3 bases from V and 1 base from J, the junction contained 4 bases not matched to a gene. This CDR3 region has 15 residues. CDR1 is SGHVS, CDR2 FQNEAQ, per germline. CDR3 in amino acids: CASSFTGAGTDTQYF. In DNA form, the CDR3 reads TGTGCCAGCAGCTTTACAGGGGCCGGCACAGATACGCAGTATTTT.

The rearrangement uses TRBV6-5 and TRBJ2-2; D call uncertain. The V gene lost 9 bases and the J gene lost 1 base, with 9 bases spanning the gap. Germline-derived CDR1 and CDR2 are MNHEY and SVGAGI. The CDR3 extends over 13 amino acids. CDR3 sequence: CASVKGNTGELFF. CDR3 nucleotide sequence: TGTGCCAGTGTGAAAGGGAACACCGGGGAGCTGTTTTTT.